This T cell receptor beta chain was obtained from a study of vaccination and CD4 T cells after COVID-19 (dated by TCRdb to the early 2020s). Some background on the complete study: In the convalescent cohort there were six males and four females, among whom were two Hispanic individuals, seven Caucasians, two Asians and one multiracial person. Memory CD4+ T cell crossreactivity between SARS-CoV-2 and common cold coronavirus spike proteins was assessed at the TCR clonotype level in an earlier paper using these donors. The spike-specific CD4+ TCR repertoire was compared before and after mRNA vaccination in approximately 9 COVID-19 convalescent patients and a few infection-naive healthy vaccine recipients. Post-vaccine blood samples were obtained a median of approximately 74 days after the second vaccine dose, with a range of roughly 14 to 241 days. Post-COVID blood samples were collected from convalescent patients a median of approximately 100 days after diagnosis, with a range of about 35 to 161 days. Participants got two doses of the Pfizer-BioNTech BNT162b2 vaccine (n=8) or two doses of the Moderna mRNA-1273 vaccine (n=2). For stimulating the cultures, overlapping spike peptide pools were used, derived from SARS-CoV-2 as well as from the common cold coronaviruses HCoV-NL63, HCoV-OC43 and HCoV-229E. Control cultures used a CEFX viral epitope pool as positive control, an HIV-1 Nef peptide pool as negative control, or no peptide. What the study reported, not specific to this receptor: The number of convalescent patients in the study was relatively small, and the study did not examine early timepoints following natural infection. Nearly all vaccine-specific clones in convalescent patients (304 of 307) were mono-reactive for SARS-CoV-2 spike rather than cross-reactive with common cold coronaviruses. In convalescent patients, a median about 86% of post-vaccine SARS-CoV-2-reactive clones were detected only after vaccination, suggesting vaccine-specific priming. The median number of SARS-CoV-2-reactive clonotypes rose from around 21 after infection to 38 after vaccination, but the change was not significant.

Taken from cysteine to phenylalanine, the CDR3 has 15 residues. The only DNA kept is the CDR3, 45 bases in frame from the first base. V and J lose 2 bases and 7 bases, and a span of 12 bases separates them. Taken from the germline V gene, the CDR1 and CDR2 loops are MGHRA and YSYEKL. Sample treatment or condition, as interpreted from the label and publication: roughly nine-day PBMC culture with coronavirus spike peptide pools or control peptides (ViraFEST assay). CD4+ T cells from unexposed donors were collected before the COVID-19 pandemic (2011-2018). To expand antigen-specific T cells with peptide pools and then pick out the expanded clonotypes through TCR sequencing, the study relied on the ViraFEST assay. Each well held 2 million to 2.5 million PBMCs cultured with about 9.8 ug/ml peptide pools in IMDM containing approximately 5% human AB serum and 7.5 to 10 IU/ml IL-2. Half of the culture medium was replaced with fresh IL-2-containing medium on days 3 and 7. After approximately eleven days of culture, CD4+ T cells were isolated by negative selection with the EasySep CD4+ T cell isolation kit. As cell numbers permitted, CD4+ T cells from unexposed donors were tested for reactivity to SARS-CoV-2 S and N and to four common cold coronavirus spike pools. Ficoll-Paque Plus gradient centrifugation was used to isolate PBMCs from whole blood, and the isolated PBMCs were then either used fresh or cryopreserved at -140C. Triplicate wells were generally used for each culture condition. Leukapheresis product for the unexposed donors was bought commercially.

As concerns this clonotype: Its antigen is currently not known. No base qualities exist here, and no much larger clone lies one base off it.

The library was obtained by PCR. At the Johns Hopkins FTIC core, DNA from the cultured CD4+ T cells underwent TCR sequencing with the Oncomine TCR Beta short-read assay. The QIAamp micro DNA kit was used to extract genomic DNA from the cultured CD4+ T cells. Oncomine TCR Beta libraries made from cultured CD4+ T cells were pooled using unique dual indexes and sequenced on an Illumina iSeq 100. Per the source publication's procedure: Non-productive sequences were removed, and CDR3s that did not start with C, did not end with F or W, or were shorter than 7 amino acids were discarded. The MANAFEST web application was used to identify antigen-specific clonotypes by comparing peptide-stimulated wells against reference wells and other culture wells. An FDR below 0.05, an odds ratio above 5, and a productive frequency above 0.1% in at least two of three replicate wells were required for clones to be considered positive. A clonotype was classed as cross-reactive if the clonotype showed significant expansion both in SARS-CoV-2 spike wells and in at least one common cold coronavirus spike condition. Similarity between CDR3 sequences was evaluated in R version 3.6.1 using Levenshtein distances (stringdist) and unrooted phylogenetic trees (ape). TCRdb reprocessed the public reads (quality trimming at Q25 with fastp, clone calling with MiXCR) and kept in-frame beta chains. Rows are combined by CDR3 protein, so each entry shows the most common genes and DNA. None of the V and J calls come from the authors' own analysis; TCRdb made them. Within this sample are some 10,000 distinct CDR3 sequences, with about 34% of them counted one time only. Jointly, the top ten make up approximately 15% of the sample.

The material sequenced was CD4+ T cells from blood, cultured in vitro. The sequence is built from TRBV4-1 and TRBJ1-6; D gene: possibly TRBD1, on 6 matching bases. This sequence was found in a human donor in good health. The encoded CDR3 is CASSQPGHGNSPLHF. The sequenced DNA is TGCGCCAGCAGCCAACCGGGACACGGGAATTCACCCCTCCACTTT.